This T cell receptor beta chain was profiled in a study of T cell responses to AZD1222 COVID-19 vaccine. This CDR3 has 15 residues. From germline, CDR1 is KGHSH and CDR2 LQKENI. Unmatched junction bases numbered 9, after V lost 6 bases and J lost 2 bases. Measured with immunoSEQ multiplex PCR; TCRdb has only the in-frame clones, and not every one. The repertoire includes over 120,000 clones, 92% of them detected once, and under 2% sits in the top ten. Regarding this clone: Its antigen is still unknown.

Study outcomes and limitations: Rises in breadth and depth of Spike-specific TCRs came after two AZD1222 doses. Nearly half of spike-specific TCRs reportedly target unmutated variant regions.

This material consisted of peripheral blood, taken on day 0 of AZD1222 vaccination. The rearrangement links TRBV18 to TRBJ2-7, with TRBD1 matching over 8 bases. The clonotype comes from an adult in good health. DNA for the CDR3: TGTGCCAGCTCCCTTGACAGGGGCGCAGCCTACGAGCAGTACTTC. It specifies CASSLDRGAAYEQYF.